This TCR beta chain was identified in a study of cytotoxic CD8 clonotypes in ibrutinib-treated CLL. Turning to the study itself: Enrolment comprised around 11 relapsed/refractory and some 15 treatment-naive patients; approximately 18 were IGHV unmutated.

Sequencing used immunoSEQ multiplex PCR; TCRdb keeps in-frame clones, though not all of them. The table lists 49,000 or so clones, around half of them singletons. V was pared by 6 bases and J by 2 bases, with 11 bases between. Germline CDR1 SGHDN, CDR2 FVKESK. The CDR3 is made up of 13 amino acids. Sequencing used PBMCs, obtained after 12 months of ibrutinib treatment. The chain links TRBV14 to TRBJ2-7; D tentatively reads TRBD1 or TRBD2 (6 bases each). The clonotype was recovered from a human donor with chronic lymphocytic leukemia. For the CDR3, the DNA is TGTGCCAGCAGGTACGGGGGCACCTACGAGCAGTACTTC. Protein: CASRYGGTYEQYF.